This TCR beta chain was sequenced in a study of blood T cell repertoires in COVID-19. Study overall: Samples representing acute and convalescent COVID-19 were sourced from the United States, Italy and Spain. PBMCs, B-cell-depleted T cells, or T cells provided the cDNA or gDNA that made up the material.

V gave up 5 bases and J gave up 2 bases, with 12 bases separating them. The CDR3 has 14 amino acids. Germline lookup yields CDR1 SGHTA and CDR2 FQGNSA. In the original workflow: Counts of nucleated cells, estimated from reference gene primer amplification, were obtained. Sequenced by immunoSEQ multiplex PCR; TCRdb stores in-frame clones only, minus some. The V and J calls and the clone size are those of that table, but D and trimming were determined from the DNA. The sample consists of 100,000 to 150,000 clones, around 79% of them appearing once. The sequence derives from a man in his 70s with acute or convalescent COVID-19. The specimen was peripheral blood. The genes are TRBV7-2 and TRBJ1-2; maybe TRBD1 (6 bases). The CDR3 region is CASSRDTQNYGYTF. In nucleotides, the CDR3 is TGTGCCAGCAGCCGGGACACCCAAAACTATGGCTACACCTTC.